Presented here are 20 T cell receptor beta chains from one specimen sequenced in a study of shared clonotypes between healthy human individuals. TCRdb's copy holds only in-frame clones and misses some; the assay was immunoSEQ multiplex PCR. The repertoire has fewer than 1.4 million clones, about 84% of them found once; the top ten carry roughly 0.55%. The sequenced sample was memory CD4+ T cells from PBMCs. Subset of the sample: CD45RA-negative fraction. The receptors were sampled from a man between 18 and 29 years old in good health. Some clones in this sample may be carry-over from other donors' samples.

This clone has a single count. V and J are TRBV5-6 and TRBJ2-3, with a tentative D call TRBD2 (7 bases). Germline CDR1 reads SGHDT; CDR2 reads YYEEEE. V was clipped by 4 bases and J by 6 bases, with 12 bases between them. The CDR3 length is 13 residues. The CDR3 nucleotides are TGTGCCAGCAGCGTCCGGGGGGCGGATACGCAGTATTTT. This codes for CASSVRGADTQYF.

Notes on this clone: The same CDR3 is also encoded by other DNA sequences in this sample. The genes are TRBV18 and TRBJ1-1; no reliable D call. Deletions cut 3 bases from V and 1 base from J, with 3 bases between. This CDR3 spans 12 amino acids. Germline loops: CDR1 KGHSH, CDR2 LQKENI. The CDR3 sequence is CASSPENTEAFF. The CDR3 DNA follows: TGTGCCAGCTCACCCGAGAACACTGAAGCTTTCTTT.

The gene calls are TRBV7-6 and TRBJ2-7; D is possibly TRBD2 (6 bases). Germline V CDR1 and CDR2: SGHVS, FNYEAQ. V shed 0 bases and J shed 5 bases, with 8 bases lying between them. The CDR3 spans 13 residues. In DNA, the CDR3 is TGTGCCAGCAGCTTAGCGGGGGGAAACGAGCAGTACTTC. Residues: CASSLAGGNEQYF. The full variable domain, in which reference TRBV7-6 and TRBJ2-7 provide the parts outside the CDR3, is GAGVSQSPRYKVTKRGQDVALRCDPISGHVSLYWYRQALGQGPEFLTYFNYEAQQDKSGLPNDRFSAERPEGSISTLTIQRTEQRDSAMYRCASSLAGGNEQYFGPGTRLTVT.

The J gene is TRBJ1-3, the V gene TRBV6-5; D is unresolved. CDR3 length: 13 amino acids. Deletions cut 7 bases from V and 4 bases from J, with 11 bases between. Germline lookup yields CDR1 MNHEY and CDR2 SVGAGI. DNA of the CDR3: TGTGCCAGCAAGGGCTGGGGAGGAAACACCATATATTTT. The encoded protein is CASKGWGGNTIYF.

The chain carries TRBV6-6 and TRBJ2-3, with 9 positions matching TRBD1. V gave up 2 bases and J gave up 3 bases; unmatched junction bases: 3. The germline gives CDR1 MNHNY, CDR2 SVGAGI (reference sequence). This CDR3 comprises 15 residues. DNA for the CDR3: TGTGCCAGCAGTTACGGACAGGGGAGGACAGATACGCAGTATTTT. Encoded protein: CASSYGQGRTDTQYF.

Written as DNA, the CDR3 is TGTGCCAGCAGGCGGGACGATAATCAAAATCAGCCCCAGCATTTT. Protein sequence: CASRRDDNQNQPQHF. The chain carries TRBV6-5 and TRBJ1-5; perhaps TRBD1 as D (5 bases). Germline CDR1 MNHEY, CDR2 SVGAGI. V lost 6 bases, J lost 4 bases, and 16 bases lay in between. The CDR3 has 15 residues.

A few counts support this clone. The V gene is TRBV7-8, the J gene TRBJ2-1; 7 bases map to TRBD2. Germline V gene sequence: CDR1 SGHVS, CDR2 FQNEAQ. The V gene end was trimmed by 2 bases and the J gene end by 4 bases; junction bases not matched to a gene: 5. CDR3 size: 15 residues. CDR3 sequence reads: CASSLSGSGYNEQFF. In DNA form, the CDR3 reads TGTGCCAGCAGCTTATCTGGTAGCGGGTACAATGAGCAGTTCTTC. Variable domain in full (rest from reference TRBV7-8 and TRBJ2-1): GAGVSQSPRYKVAKRGQDVALRCDPISGHVSLFWYQQALGQGPEFLTYFQNEAQLDKSGLPSDRFFAERPEGSVSTLKIQRTQQEDSAVYLCASSLSGSGYNEQFFGPGTRLTVL.

The CDR3 DNA follows: TGCGCCAGCAGCCTCAGGACAGGTGGAAGCTCCTATAATTCACCCCTCCACTTT. It encodes CASSLRTGGSSYNSPLHF. The chain carries TRBV4-3 and TRBJ1-6; the match to TRBD1 covers 7 bases. After removal of 4 bases from V and 0 bases from J, the junction contained 9 bases not matched to a gene. Germline V CDR1 and CDR2: LGHNA, YSLEER. The length of the CDR3 is 18 residues.

The CDR3 coding sequence is TGTGCCAGCAGGAAGAACACCGGGGAGCTGTTTTTT. Translated: CASRKNTGELFF. This sequence joins TRBV6-1 and TRBJ2-2, with D uncertain. With 6 bases removed from V and 1 base from J, the gap between germline ends came to 3 bases. The CDR3 contains 12 residues. Germline values: CDR1 MNHNS, CDR2 SASEGT.

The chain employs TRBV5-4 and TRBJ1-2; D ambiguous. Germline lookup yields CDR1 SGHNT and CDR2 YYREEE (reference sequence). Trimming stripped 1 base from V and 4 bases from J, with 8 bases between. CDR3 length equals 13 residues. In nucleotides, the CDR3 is TGTGCCAGCAGCTTGAGGACGGCCTATGGCTACACCTTC. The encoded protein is CASSLRTAYGYTF. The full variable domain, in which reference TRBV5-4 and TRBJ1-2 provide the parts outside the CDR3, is ETGVTQSPTHLIKTRGQQVTLRCSSQSGHNTVSWYQQALGQGPQFIFQYYREEENGRGNFPPRFSGLQFPNYSSELNVNALELDDSALYLCASSLRTAYGYTFGSGTRLTVV.

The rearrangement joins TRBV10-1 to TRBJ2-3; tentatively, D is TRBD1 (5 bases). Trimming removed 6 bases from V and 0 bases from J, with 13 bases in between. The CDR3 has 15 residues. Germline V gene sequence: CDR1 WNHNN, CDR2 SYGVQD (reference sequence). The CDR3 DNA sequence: TGCGCCAGCAGCCAAAGGACATCTAGCACAGATACGCAGTATTTT. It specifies CASSQRTSSTDTQYF.

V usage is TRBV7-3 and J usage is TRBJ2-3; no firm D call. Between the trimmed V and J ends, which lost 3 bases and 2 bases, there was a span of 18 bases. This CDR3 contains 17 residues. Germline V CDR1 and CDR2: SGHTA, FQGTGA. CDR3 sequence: CASSLLPRAVPTDTQYF. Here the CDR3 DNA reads TGTGCCAGCAGCTTGTTGCCCCGGGCAGTGCCCACAGATACGCAGTATTTT.

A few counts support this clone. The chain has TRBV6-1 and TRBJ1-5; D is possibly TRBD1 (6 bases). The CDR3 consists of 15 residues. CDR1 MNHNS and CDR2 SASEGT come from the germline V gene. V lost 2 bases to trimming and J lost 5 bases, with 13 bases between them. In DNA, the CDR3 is TGTGCCAGCAGTGAATACGGGACAAACTATCAGCCCCAGCATTTT. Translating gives CASSEYGTNYQPQHF.

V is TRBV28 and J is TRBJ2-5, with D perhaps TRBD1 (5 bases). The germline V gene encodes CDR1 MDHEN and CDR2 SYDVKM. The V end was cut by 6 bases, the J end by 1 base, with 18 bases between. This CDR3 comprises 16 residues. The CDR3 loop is CASSSTGKGFQETQYF. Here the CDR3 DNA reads TGTGCCAGCAGCAGCACAGGTAAAGGGTTCCAAGAGACCCAGTACTTC.

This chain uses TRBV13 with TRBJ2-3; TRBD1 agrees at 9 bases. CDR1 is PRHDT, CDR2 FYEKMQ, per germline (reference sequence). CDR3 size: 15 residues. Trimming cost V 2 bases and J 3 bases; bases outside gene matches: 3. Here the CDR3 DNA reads TGTGCCAGCAGCTTACTAGGACAGGGGACAGATACGCAGTATTTT. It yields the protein CASSLLGQGTDTQYF.

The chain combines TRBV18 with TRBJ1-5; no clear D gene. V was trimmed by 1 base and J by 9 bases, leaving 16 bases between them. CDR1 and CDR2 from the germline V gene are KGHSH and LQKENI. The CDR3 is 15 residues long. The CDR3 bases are TGTGCCAGCTCACCACGAGCAGTGGGCTTGTCGCCCCAGCATTTT. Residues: CASSPRAVGLSPQHF.

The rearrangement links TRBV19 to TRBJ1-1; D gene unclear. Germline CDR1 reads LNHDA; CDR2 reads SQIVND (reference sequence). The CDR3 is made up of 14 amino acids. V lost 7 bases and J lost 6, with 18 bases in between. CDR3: CASITGRVGAEAFF. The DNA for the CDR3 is TGTGCCAGTATCACGGGAAGAGTAGGAGCTGAAGCTTTCTTT.

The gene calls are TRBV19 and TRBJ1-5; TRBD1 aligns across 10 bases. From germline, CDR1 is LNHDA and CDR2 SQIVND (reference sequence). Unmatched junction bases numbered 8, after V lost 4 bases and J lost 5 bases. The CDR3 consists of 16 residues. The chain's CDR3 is CASSRVRDRGYQPQHF. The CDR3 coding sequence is TGTGCCAGTAGTAGGGTCCGGGACAGGGGCTATCAGCCCCAGCATTTT.

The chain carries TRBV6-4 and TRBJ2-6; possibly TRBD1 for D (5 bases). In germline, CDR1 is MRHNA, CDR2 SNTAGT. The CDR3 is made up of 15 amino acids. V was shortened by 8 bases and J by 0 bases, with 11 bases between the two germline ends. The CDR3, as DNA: TGTGCCAGCGCCAGGGATCCCTCTGGGGCCAACGTCCTGACTTTC. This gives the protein CASARDPSGANVLTF.

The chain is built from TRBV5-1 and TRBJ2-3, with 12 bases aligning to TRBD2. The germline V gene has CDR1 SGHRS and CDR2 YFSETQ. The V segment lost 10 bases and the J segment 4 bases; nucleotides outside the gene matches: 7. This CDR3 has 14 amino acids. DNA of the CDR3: TGCGCCCGCGGACTAGCGGGAAGCGCAGATACGCAGTATTTT. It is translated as CARGLAGSADTQYF.